Listed below are T cell receptor beta chains from one sample, sequenced in a study of cytomegalovirus exposure and HLA in healthy donors. Only in-frame clones appear in the TCRdb table, and some are missing; sequencing was by immunoSEQ multiplex PCR. The data contain approximately 160,000 clones, approximately 80% of them seen just once; the ten biggest clones take up more than 6%. Sequenced input: PBMCs. Receptor source: a woman aged 40 to 55 in good health and CMV-seropositive. The CDR3 runs from the conserved cysteine through the conserved F or W. A D gene is named only where the DNA matches it firmly. The size entry is marked missing in some rows and otherwise reads once, few, many or a size class.

clone_size	v_call	d_call	j_call	cdr3_nt	cdr3_aa
.	TRBV18	TRBD1	TRBJ1-5	TGTGCCAGCTCACCACCGGGACAGGCGGGCCAGCCCCAGCATTTT	CASSPPGQAGQPQHF
once	TRBV7-7	TRBD1	TRBJ2-1	TGTGCCAGCTCACAAGATAAGGGGGCTGGAAATGAGCAGTTCTTC	CASSQDKGAGNEQFF
.	TRBV10-1	.	TRBJ2-5	TGCGCCAGCAGTTCGTCGGGACTGCCGACATACTTC	CASSSSGLPTYF
.	TRBV7-2	.	TRBJ2-1	TGTGCCAGCAGCTTAGTACGGGGGAAACAGTTCTTC	CASSLVRGKQFF
.	TRBV5-1	.	TRBJ2-7	TGCGCCAGCAGTGACGGAGGTCTAGCACCCTACGAGCAGTACTTC	CASSDGGLAPYEQYF
few	TRBV7-9	TRBD1	TRBJ1-2	TGTGCCAGCAGCTTAAAAACAGGGGGCGTTGGCTACACCTTC	CASSLKTGGVGYTF
once	TRBV4-1	.	TRBJ2-7	TGCGCCAGCAGTATCTCGGACAAAGGGGGCGAGCAGTACTTC	CASSISDKGGEQYF
.	TRBV5-6	TRBD2	TRBJ2-1	TGTGCCAGCAGCTTGGGGATCACTAGCGGGGGGGCTTATGAGCAGTTCTTC	CASSLGITSGGAYEQFF
.	TRBV10-3	TRBD1	TRBJ2-7	TGTGCCATCCAGGGACCCGGGACAGGGCCTCTCGAGCAGTACTTC	CAIQGPGTGPLEQYF
.	TRBV29-1	TRBD1	TRBJ1-3	TGCAGCGCTATTACCCTAAGACAGGGGTGGGGAAACACCATATATTTT	CSAITLRQGWGNTIYF
.	TRBV20-1	.	TRBJ1-4	TGCAGTGTAGGGGTTGAAAAACTGTTTTTT	CSVGVEKLFF
.	TRBV5-4	TRBD1	TRBJ2-1	TGTGCCAGCAGCTTGGACGACAGGGACCCGTTCTTC	CASSLDDRDPFF
.	TRBV19	.	TRBJ1-1	TGTGCCAGTAGTACAGACAGGAACACTGAAGCTTTCTTT	CASSTDRNTEAFF
.	TRBV4-3	.	TRBJ1-6	TGCGCCAGCAGCCAAGATGCAGGTTATAATTCACCCCTCCACTTT	CASSQDAGYNSPLHF
.	TRBV9	TRBD1	TRBJ1-3	TGTGCCAGCAGCGTACTCAGTGGGACAGGGTTAGGAAACACCATATATTTT	CASSVLSGTGLGNTIYF
few	TRBV28	.	TRBJ1-1	TGTGCCAGCAGTTTAGAGGGCCGGCGAGCTTTCTTT	CASSLEGRRAFF
.	TRBV19	.	TRBJ2-1	TGTGCCAGTAGTATTCCCGGGGTCCAGCAGTTCTTC	CASSIPGVQQFF
once	TRBV19	.	TRBJ1-2	TGTGCCAGTAGGAACCGGGACGGAGGGCACTATGGCTACACCTTC	CASRNRDGGHYGYTF
.	TRBV19	.	TRBJ1-5	TGTGCCAGTAGTGGACCGGGAGCCCTCAATCAGCCCCAGCATTTT	CASSGPGALNQPQHF
.	TRBV9	.	TRBJ1-4	TGTGCCAGCAGCGTAGCTGGAGGAGAAACTAATGAAAAACTGTTTTTT	CASSVAGGETNEKLFF
.	TRBV7-9	TRBD1	TRBJ1-2	TGTTCCAGCAGCTTAGTTGTCACAGGGGCGAAGGGCTATGGCTACACCTTC	CSSSLVVTGAKGYGYTF
.	TRBV10-1	TRBD2	TRBJ2-7	TGCGGCCAGCTCTCGGGGACTAGCGGGGAGGAGCAGTACTTC	CGQLSGTSGEEQYF
few	TRBV2	TRBD1	TRBJ1-5	TGTGCCAGCAGACACAGGGGATTTAGCAATCAGCCCCAGCATTTT	CASRHRGFSNQPQHF
.	TRBV18	TRBD1	TRBJ2-3	TGTGCCAGCTCACCACTCAGGGGGCCAGGCACAGATACGCAGTATTTT	CASSPLRGPGTDTQYF
.	TRBV2	.	TRBJ2-1	TGTGCCAGCAGTGAAGCGCGGGGATTTGAGCAGTTCTTC	CASSEARGFEQFF
.	TRBV9	.	TRBJ1-1	TGTGCCAGCAGCGTAGGTCAGGGTGGACAAGCTTTCTTT	CASSVGQGGQAFF
.	TRBV11-3	TRBD1	TRBJ2-7	TGTGCCAGCAGCCCGAGCGGGACAGGGTCGTACGAGCAGTACTTC	CASSPSGTGSYEQYF
.	TRBV5-1	TRBD1	TRBJ1-2	TGCGCCAGCAGCTTGTCGGGACAGGGCTATGGCTACACCTTC	CASSLSGQGYGYTF
few	TRBV7-9	.	TRBJ1-5	TGTGCCAGCAGCTTAGGAGTTAATCAGCCCCAGCATTTT	CASSLGVNQPQHF
.	TRBV2	TRBD1	TRBJ1-2	TGTGCCAGCAGTGAACAGGGACAGGGTTTGAACTATGGCTACACCTTC	CASSEQGQGLNYGYTF
.	TRBV9	.	TRBJ1-1	TGTGCCAGCAGCGTGGGGGGGATGACTGAAGCTTTCTTT	CASSVGGMTEAFF
.	TRBV5-1	.	TRBJ2-7	TGCGCCAGCAGCTTGGACAGTCGAGATTACGAGCAGTACTTC	CASSLDSRDYEQYF
.	TRBV7-2	.	TRBJ2-2	TGTGCCAGCAGCTTAGTCCTATCATCCTCCGGGGCCGGGGAGCTGTTTTTT	CASSLVLSSSGAGELFF
.	TRBV7-9	TRBD1	TRBJ1-2	TGTGCCAGCAGCTTAACCAAGGGCGGGACAGGCAGAAGGGCCTTC	CASSLTKGGTGRRAF
.	TRBV29-1	.	TRBJ1-1	TGCAGCGTCAGAATTGATATGAACACTGAAGCTTTCTTT	CSVRIDMNTEAFF